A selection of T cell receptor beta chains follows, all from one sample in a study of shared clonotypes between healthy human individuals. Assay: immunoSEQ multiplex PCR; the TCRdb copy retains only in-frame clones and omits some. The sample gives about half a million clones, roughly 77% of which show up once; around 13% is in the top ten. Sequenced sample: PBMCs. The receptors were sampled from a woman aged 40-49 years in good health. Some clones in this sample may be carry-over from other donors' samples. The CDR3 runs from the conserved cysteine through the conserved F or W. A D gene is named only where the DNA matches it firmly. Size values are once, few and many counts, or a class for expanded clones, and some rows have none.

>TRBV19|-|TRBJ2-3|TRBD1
CASRRQGSSDTQYF
TGTGCCAGTAGGCGACAGGGGTCCTCAGATACGCAGTATTTT
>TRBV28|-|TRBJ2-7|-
CASSFRVGRATGEQYF
TGTGCCAGCAGTTTTAGGGTGGGCAGGGCGACGGGGGAGCAGTACTTC
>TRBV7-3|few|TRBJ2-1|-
CASSPGPSYNEQFF
TGTGCCAGCAGCCCCGGGCCCTCCTACAATGAGCAGTTCTTC
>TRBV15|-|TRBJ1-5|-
CATSRDANQPQHF
TGTGCCACCAGCAGAGACGCCAATCAGCCCCAGCATTTT
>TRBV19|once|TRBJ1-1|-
CASSIMVGGGPTEAFF
TGTGCCAGTAGTATAATGGTCGGGGGCGGCCCCACTGAAGCTTTCTTT
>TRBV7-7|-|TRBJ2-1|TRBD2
CASSPTSGSYNEQFF
TGTGCCAGCAGCCCGACTAGCGGGTCGTACAATGAGCAGTTCTTC
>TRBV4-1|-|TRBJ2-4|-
CASSQGAVSDIQYF
TGCGCCAGCAGCCAAGGTGCAGTGTCGGACATTCAGTACTTC
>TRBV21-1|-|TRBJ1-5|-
CASSPHQEENSNQPQHF
TGTGCCAGCAGTCCCCATCAGGAGGAGAATAGCAATCAGCCCCAGCATTTT
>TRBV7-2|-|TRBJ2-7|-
CASRGRGGDSYEQYF
TGTGCCAGCAGGGGAAGGGGGGGCGACTCCTACGAGCAGTACTTC
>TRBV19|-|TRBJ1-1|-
CASSPVRGTEAFF
TGTGCCAGTAGTCCGGTAAGGGGCACTGAAGCTTTCTTT
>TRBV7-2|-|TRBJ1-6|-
CASSARQNSPLHF
TGTGCCAGCAGCGCCCGACAGAATTCACCCCTCCACTTT
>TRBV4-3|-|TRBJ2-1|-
CASSQEFLKGPLSSYNEQFF
TGCGCCAGCAGCCAAGAATTCTTGAAGGGGCCTTTGAGCTCCTACAATGAGCAGTTCTTC
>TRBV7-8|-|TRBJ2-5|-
CASSSSPRETQYF
TGTGCCAGCAGCTCAAGTCCCCGGGAGACCCAGTACTTC
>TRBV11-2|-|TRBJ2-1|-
CASSLDPGTALLMQFF
TGTGCCAGCAGCTTAGATCCTGGGACTGCGCTATTGATGCAGTTCTTC
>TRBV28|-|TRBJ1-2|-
CATDTNYGYTF
TGTGCGACGGACACTAACTATGGCTACACCTTC
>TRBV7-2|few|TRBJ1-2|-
CASSLGPYGYTF
TGTGCCAGCAGCTTAGGGCCCTATGGCTACACCTTC
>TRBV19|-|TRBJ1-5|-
CASSTYRQPQHF
TGTGCCAGTAGTACTTACCGTCAGCCCCAGCATTTT
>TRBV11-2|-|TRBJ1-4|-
CASSLELTNEKLFF
TGTGCCAGCAGCTTAGAACTAACGAATGAAAAACTGTTTTTT
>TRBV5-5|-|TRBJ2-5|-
CASSFSGNQETQYF
TGTGCCAGCAGCTTTTCAGGGAACCAAGAGACCCAGTACTTC
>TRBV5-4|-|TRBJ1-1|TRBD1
CASSGDRGWGTEAFF
TGTGCCAGCAGCGGTGACAGGGGGTGGGGCACTGAAGCTTTCTTT
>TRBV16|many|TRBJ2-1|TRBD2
CASSQLAGSYNEQFF
TGTGCCAGCAGCCAACTAGCGGGATCCTACAATGAGCAGTTCTTC
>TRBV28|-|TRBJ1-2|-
CASSLSGGGYTF
TGTGCCAGCAGTTTGAGTGGGGGTGGCTACACCTTC
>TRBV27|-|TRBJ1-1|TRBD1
CASRRQGYTEAFF
TGTGCCAGCAGGCGACAGGGATACACTGAAGCTTTCTTT
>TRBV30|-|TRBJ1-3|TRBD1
CAWTPHSTGGNTIYF
TGTGCCTGGACCCCACACTCGACAGGGGGAAACACCATATATTTT
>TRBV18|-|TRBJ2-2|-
CASSPAVPGTGELFF
TGTGCCAGCTCACCAGCGGTCCCTGGGACCGGGGAGCTGTTTTTT